The 8 T cell receptor beta chains listed next were all sequenced from one sample in a study of blood T cell repertoires in COVID-19. TCRdb keeps only in-frame clones here, not all; method: immunoSEQ multiplex PCR. This table holds over 250,000 clones, 88% found once. Sequences were obtained from peripheral blood. All receptors derive from a woman in her 70s with COVID-19, enrolled during active disease.

Here the CDR3 reads CASSSGLAGAQETQYF. CDR3 bases: TGTGCCAGCAGCTCCGGACTAGCGGGAGCACAAGAGACCCAGTACTTC. The V gene is TRBV7-2, the J gene TRBJ2-5; TRBD2 matches at 13 bases. The CDR3 totals 16 residues. The germline V gene encodes CDR1 SGHTA and CDR2 FQGNSA. J was trimmed by 2 bases and V by 4 bases; bases with no gene match: 4.

This chain connects TRBV27 to TRBJ2-7; a weak D match, TRBD1 (6 bases). V was pared by 5 bases and J by 2 bases, with 10 bases between. The CDR3 runs to 13 residues. Per germline, CDR1 MNHEY and CDR2 SMNVEV (reference sequence). The CDR3 protein is CASSRRTAYEQYF. The CDR3 nucleotides are TGTGCCAGCAGTCGCCGGACAGCCTACGAGCAGTACTTC.

About this clone itself: This same CDR3 is encoded by further DNA sequences in the sample. The chain couples TRBV10-3 to TRBJ2-7, with a weak D call TRBD2 (7 bases). The CDR3 covers 19 residues. Germline V gene data show CDR1 as ENHRY and CDR2 as SYGVKD. Trimming stripped 8 bases from V and 2 bases from J, with 31 bases between. This CDR3 reads CAICGMGGGGPRGAYEQYF. CDR3 DNA sequence: TGTGCCATCTGTGGTATGGGGGGGGGCGGGCCACGGGGGGCCTACGAGCAGTACTTC.

This chain links TRBV5-1 with TRBJ1-6; D might be TRBD1 (5 bases). CDR1 is SGHRS and CDR2 is YFSETQ in the germline V gene. V was pared by 4 bases and J by 6 bases, with 14 bases between. CDR3 length equals 15 residues. CDR3: CASSLRDSINSPLHF. DNA for the CDR3: TGCGCCAGCAGCCTCAGAGACAGCATTAATTCACCCCTCCACTTT. The full variable domain, in which reference TRBV5-1 and TRBJ1-6 provide the parts outside the CDR3, is KAGVTQTPRYLIKTRGQQVTLSCSPISGHRSVSWYQQTPGQGLQFLFEYFSETQRNKGNFPGRFSGRQFSNSRSEMNVSTLELGDSALYLCASSLRDSINSPLHFGNGTRLTVT.

V and J are TRBV30 and TRBJ1-3, with a tentative D call TRBD1 (6 bases). There are 15 residues in the CDR3. Germline CDR1 reads GTSNPN; CDR2 reads SVGIG (reference sequence). V lost 1 base, J lost 1 base, and 11 bases lay in between. For the CDR3, the DNA is TGTGCCTGGAGTGCATTCAGGGGTTCTGGAAACACCATATATTTT. Protein product: CAWSAFRGSGNTIYF.

This chain joins TRBV29-1 and TRBJ2-1, with D possibly matching TRBD2 (5 bases). The V and J ends lost 4 bases and 0 bases respectively, with 7 bases between them. Germline values: CDR1 SQVTM, CDR2 ANQGSEA. This CDR3 is 13 amino acids long. The CDR3 protein is CSVVGSSYNEQFF. The CDR3 DNA sequence: TGCAGCGTTGTGGGGAGCTCCTACAATGAGCAGTTCTTC.

V and J are TRBV19 and TRBJ1-5; 8 bases map to TRBD1. CDR3 length: 15 residues. The trim removed 7 bases at V and 5 bases at J, leaving 10 bases unmatched. Germline V gene lookup returns CDR1 LNHDA and CDR2 SQIVND (reference sequence). Written as DNA, the CDR3 is TGTGCCAGTACGCTGGGCAGGGGGCTGGATCAGCCCCAGCATTTT. Protein sequence: CASTLGRGLDQPQHF.

CDR3 sequence: CASSPDRGGYEQYF. CDR3 sequence (DNA): TGTGCCAGCAGCCCGGACAGGGGAGGATACGAGCAGTACTTC. V is TRBV4-2 and J is TRBJ2-7, with 9 positions matching TRBD1. The CDR3 spans 14 residues. CDR1 and CDR2 (germline): LGHNA, YNFKEQ. V was clipped by 4 bases and J by 4 bases; unmatched bases: 5.